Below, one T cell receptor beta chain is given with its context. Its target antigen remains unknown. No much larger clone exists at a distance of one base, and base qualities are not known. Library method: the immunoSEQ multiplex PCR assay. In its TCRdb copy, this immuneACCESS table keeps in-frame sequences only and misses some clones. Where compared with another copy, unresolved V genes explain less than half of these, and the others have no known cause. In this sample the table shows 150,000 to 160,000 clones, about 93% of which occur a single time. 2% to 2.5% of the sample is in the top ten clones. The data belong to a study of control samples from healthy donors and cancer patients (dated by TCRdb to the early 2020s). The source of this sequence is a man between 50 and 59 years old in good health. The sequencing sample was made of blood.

The base sequence is TGTGCCAGCAGTGAGGGTTGGGACACTGAAGCTTTCTTT. This yields the protein CASSEGWDTEAFF. The V gene is TRBV6-1 and the J gene is TRBJ1-1, with no confidently assigned D gene. From the germline V gene, CDR1 is MNHNS and CDR2 is SASEGT. The CDR3 holds 13 amino acids from the cysteine to the phenylalanine. CDR3 DNA only is kept here, 39 bases in frame from base 1. Cut back by 3 bases and 3 bases, the V and J ends lie 8 bases apart.